The entry below describes one TCR beta chain. J gave up 8 bases and V 4 bases, and 23 bases lay outside the gene matches. Germline V CDR1 and CDR2: WSHSY, SAAADI. This CDR3 region has 20 residues. The sample comes from a study of blood T cell repertoires in COVID-19. Study summary: From the United States, Italy and Spain came samples of acute and convalescent COVID-19.

The repertoire was sequenced with immunoSEQ multiplex PCR; TCRdb's copy has only in-frame clones and lacks some. The sample records 30,000 to 40,000 clones, 80% to 90% being singletons. Sequencing was done on a sample of peripheral blood. The J gene is TRBJ2-4, the V gene TRBV10-2, with 10 bases identical to TRBD2. The receptor was isolated from a human donor in a cohort sampled during active COVID-19. CDR3 protein: CASSAEGGAVAGGRTDIQYF. The CDR3 DNA reads as TGCGCCAGCAGTGCCGAAGGAGGCGCGGTAGCGGGGGGTCGAACGGACATTCAGTACTTC.